Listed here are 32 T cell receptor beta chains from one sample, sequenced in a study of T-cell memory formation after mild COVID-19. TCRdb re-analysed the 5' RACE reads in MiXCR, keeping a single row per CDR3 protein. The sample records 350,000 to 500,000 distinct CDR3 sequences, around 18% being singletons. The sequencing input was PBMCs or a T cell subset sorted from them (not recorded which). The receptor set was obtained from an adult woman who had mild COVID-19 (a few samples of this study predate the infection). Cell type and time point are not known.

This clonotype has only a few counts. The rearrangement links TRBV20-1 to TRBJ1-5, with D possibly TRBD1 on 6 matching bases. Germline V gene lookup returns CDR1 DFQATT and CDR2 SNEGSKA (reference sequence). This CDR3 has 14 residues. Trimming pared 6 bases from V and 2 bases from J, leaving 14 bases between. Here the CDR3 DNA reads TGCAGTGCCTCGTGGGGGGGCGGCAATCAGCCCCAGCATTTT. Translation gives CSASWGGGNQPQHF.

The rearrangement joins TRBV20-1 to TRBJ2-2; D is perhaps TRBD1 or TRBD2 (5 bases each). This CDR3 region has 15 residues. The ends were cut back, 3 bases at V and 0 bases at J, with 11 bases in the middle. CDR1 and CDR2 from the germline V gene are DFQATT and SNEGSKA (reference sequence). The CDR3 DNA sequence: TGCAGTGCTAGGGGACCAGCGCCGAACACCGGGGAGCTGTTTTTT. Its translation: CSARGPAPNTGELFF.

The genes are TRBV20-1 and TRBJ1-2, with D perhaps TRBD1 (5 bases). Trimming stripped 3 bases from V and 7 bases from J, with 18 bases between. Germline V lookup: CDR1 DFQATT, CDR2 SNEGSKA (reference sequence). This CDR3 has 14 residues. For the CDR3, the DNA is TGCAGTGCTAGGTCTTCGGGGGAAGATGGTGGCTACACCTTC. This codes for CSARSSGEDGGYTF.

This clonotype was counted only a few times. CDR3 residues: CASSLRGKANVLTF. CDR3 bases: TGTGCCAGCAGTTTAAGGGGCAAGGCCAACGTCCTGACTTTC. The genes are TRBV12-3 or TRBV12-4 and TRBJ2-6, with D possibly being TRBD1 (5 bases). V lost 2 bases and J lost 6, with 8 bases in between. CDR3 size: 14 residues.

This clonotype has only a few counts. The chain recombines TRBV15 with TRBJ2-7, with D perhaps assigned TRBD1 or TRBD2 (6 bases each). Trimming left V 0 bases short and J 2 bases short, with 17 bases between. CDR1 is LNHNV, CDR2 YYDKDF, per germline (reference sequence). This CDR3 comprises 17 residues. The CDR3 DNA is TGTGCCACCAGCAGAGATCGGTGGCAGGGGACTGCCTACGAGCAGTACTTC. It encodes CATSRDRWQGTAYEQYF.

In its sample, this clonotype was seen a few times. The chain joins TRBV6-1 to TRBJ2-2; D perhaps matches TRBD1 (5 bases). This CDR3 contains 16 residues. CDR1 is MNHNS and CDR2 is SASEGT in the germline V gene. V was shortened by 6 bases and J by 2 bases, with 16 bases between the two germline ends. CDR3 region: CASSDRQRSNTGELFF. CDR3 DNA: TGTGCCAGCAGCGACAGACAGCGAAGCAACACCGGGGAGCTGTTTTTT.

The J gene is TRBJ1-2, the V gene TRBV25-1; 8 nucleotides agree with TRBD1. CDR1 MGHDK and CDR2 SYGVNS come from the germline V gene. Trimming at V came to 4 bases and at J to 5 bases, leaving 9 bases not matched to a gene. The CDR3 has 15 residues. The CDR3 loop reads CASSGSTGARYGYTF. As DNA, the CDR3 is TGTGCCAGCAGTGGTTCGACAGGGGCGCGGTATGGCTACACCTTC.

A few counts support this clonotype. This sequence joins TRBV10-3 and TRBJ2-1; D call uncertain. Germline lookup yields CDR1 ENHRY and CDR2 SYGVKD. The CDR3 is 12 residues long. Trimming took 4 bases from V and 10 from J, leaving 11 bases between them. The DNA of the CDR3 is TGTGCCATCAGTGGGTATCGTAGCGAGCAGTTCTTC. This translates into CAISGYRSEQFF.

The chain employs TRBV29-1 and TRBJ1-2; no clear D. V lost 3 bases and J lost 7, with 21 bases in between. This CDR3 has 15 amino acids. Per the germline V gene, CDR1 is SQVTM and CDR2 is ANQGSEA. CDR3 region: CSVDDPGPSNSGYTF. CDR3 nucleotides: TGCAGCGTTGATGATCCTGGGCCTTCGAATAGTGGCTACACCTTC.

This clonotype was recorded at least ten times. CDR3 residues: CASSLGLTISYGYTF. The CDR3 DNA reads as TGTGCCAGCAGCTTAGGGCTGACTATTAGCTATGGCTACACCTTC. The V gene is TRBV7-6, the J gene TRBJ1-2, with D hard to call. Germline V gene lookup returns CDR1 SGHVS and CDR2 FNYEAQ. CDR3 length equals 15 residues. Trimming stripped 1 base from V and 4 bases from J, with 13 bases between.

This chain links TRBV5-5 with TRBJ2-1; TRBD1 is a possible D gene (5 bases). CDR1 is SGHKS and CDR2 is YYEKEE in the germline V gene (reference sequence). Trimming left V 0 bases short and J 5 bases short, with 15 bases between. The CDR3 has 16 amino acids. The CDR3 is CASSLAGRAINNEQFF. CDR3 sequence (DNA): TGTGCCAGCAGCTTGGCCGGCAGGGCCATAAACAATGAGCAGTTCTTC.

V gene TRBV10-3 combines with J gene TRBJ2-5; D call uncertain. CDR3 length: 13 residues. Trimming took off 5 bases at V and 0 bases at J, with 7 bases between the two ends. Germline values: CDR1 ENHRY, CDR2 SYGVKD. CDR3 protein: CAISSADQETQYF. The DNA for the CDR3 is TGTGCCATCAGTTCGGCAGACCAAGAGACCCAGTACTTC.

This clonotype is a singleton in its sample. This chain connects TRBV9 to TRBJ2-1; either TRBD1 or TRBD2 may supply D (5 bases each). V was cut by 4 bases and J by 6 bases, with 14 bases left in between. CDR3 length: 14 amino acids. The germline V gene encodes CDR1 SGDLS and CDR2 YYNGEE. The CDR3 coding sequence is TGTGCCAGCAGCCCGGACACCGGGACCAATGAGCAGTTCTTC. Amino acids: CASSPDTGTNEQFF.

This clonotype was counted a few times. The V gene is TRBV3-1, the J gene TRBJ2-2; 7 bases are a match to TRBD2. The CDR3 is 16 residues long. From germline, CDR1 is LGHDT and CDR2 YNNKEL (reference sequence). The V segment lost 1 base and the J segment 6 bases; nucleotides outside the gene matches: 8. The CDR3 nucleotides are TGTGCCAGCAGCCAAGTTCTTGCGGGAGTTCCCGGGGAGCTGTTTTTT. It codes for CASSQVLAGVPGELFF.

The gene calls are TRBV21-1 and TRBJ2-7; TRBD2 was called by the table and not checked on the DNA. TRBV21-1 constitutes a pseudogene. This CDR3 region has 12 residues. CDR3 residues: CAILAGIYEQYF. In nucleotides, the CDR3 is TGTGCCATACTAGCGGGTATCTACGAGCAGTACTTC.

CDR3 residues: CASSLILGLGNSPLHF. Written as DNA, the CDR3 is TGTGCCAGCAGCTTAATACTCGGGCTGGGGAATTCACCCCTCCACTTT. V and J are TRBV7-9 and TRBJ1-6; D is uncertain. Trimming stripped 2 bases from V and 7 bases from J, with 15 bases between. The V gene's germline CDR1 is SEHNR and CDR2 FQNEAQ (reference sequence). The CDR3 spans 16 residues.

The chain recombines TRBV23-1 with TRBJ2-6; 8 bases fit TRBD1. TRBV23-1 is an open reading frame, and its role is uncertain. There are 21 residues in the CDR3. The V gene end was trimmed by 6 bases and the J gene end by 2 bases; junction bases not matched to a gene: 21. CDR3 DNA: TGCGCCAGCAGGCCGTGGGTCTTCCGGGACAGGTGCCCTCCTGGGGCCAACGTCCTGACTTTC. This sequence encodes CASRPWVFRDRCPPGANVLTF.

The rearrangement joins TRBV6-5 to TRBJ1-5; D is undetermined. Between the trimmed V and J ends, which lost 6 bases and 2 bases, there was a span of 14 bases. This CDR3 is built from 15 residues. Germline CDR1 MNHEY, CDR2 SVGAGI. In nucleotides, the CDR3 is TGTGCCAGCAGCGGGGTAGGTCATGGCAATCAGCCCCAGCATTTT. Translated: CASSGVGHGNQPQHF.

This clonotype was seen only a few times. The chain employs TRBV25-1 and TRBJ1-1, with a possible D match to TRBD1 (5 bases). The CDR3 runs 15 residues. The germline gives CDR1 MGHDK, CDR2 SYGVNS. Trimming shortened V by 5 bases and J by 0 bases, and 13 bases separated the two germline ends. CDR3 amino acids: CASSPLRGLNTEAFF. DNA of the CDR3: TGTGCCAGCAGTCCCCTGAGGGGCTTGAACACTGAAGCTTTCTTT. Supplemented by reference TRBV25-1 and TRBJ1-1, the full variable domain reads EADIYQTPRYLVIGTGKKITLECSQTMGHDKMYWYQQDPGMELHLIHYSYGVNSTEKGDLSSESTVSRIRTEHFPLTLESARPSHTSQYLCASSPLRGLNTEAFFGQGTRLTVV.

This CDR3 reads CASSSGQDETDTQYF. The CDR3 DNA is TGTGCCAGCAGTTCAGGACAGGATGAAACAGATACGCAGTATTTT. This sequence joins TRBV6-2 or TRBV6-3 and TRBJ2-3, with TRBD1 identical over 7 bases. The germline CDR1 and CDR2 sequences are MNHEY and SVGEGT. This CDR3 has 15 residues. Germline trimming cut 4 bases from V and 3 bases from J; bases unmatched to any gene: 7.

J is TRBJ1-1 and V is TRBV5-1, with D uncertain. This CDR3 region has 13 residues. The germline V gene encodes CDR1 SGHRS and CDR2 YFSETQ. Trimming shortened V by 4 bases and J by 0 bases, and 7 bases separated the two germline ends. The CDR3 spells CASSGPMNTEAFF. The CDR3, as DNA: TGCGCCAGCAGCGGACCGATGAACACTGAAGCTTTCTTT.

J is TRBJ2-1 and V is TRBV7-8, with a possible D match to TRBD2 (6 bases). From germline, CDR1 is SGHVS and CDR2 FQNEAQ. This CDR3 is built from 16 residues. The V end lost 3 bases, the J end lost 3 bases, and 15 bases lay between the germline ends. In DNA, the CDR3 is TGTGCCAGCAGCTTGATGCGGGGAGAAAGCTACAATGAGCAGTTCTTC. Its translation: CASSLMRGESYNEQFF.

This clonotype was recorded a few times. The V and J genes are TRBV12-3 or TRBV12-4 and TRBJ2-2, with 12 bases lining up with TRBD2. The CDR3 totals 14 residues. Losses at the gene ends were 5 bases for V and 7 bases for J; bases not matched to a gene: 2. This CDR3 reads CASSLGLAGGELFF. CDR3 bases: TGTGCCAGCAGTCTGGGACTAGCGGGCGGGGAGCTGTTTTTT.

This clonotype was observed a few times. The V and J genes are TRBV6-6 and TRBJ2-6; D might be TRBD1 (5 bases). The CDR3 covers 15 residues. The V gene's germline CDR1 is MNHNY and CDR2 SVGAGI (reference sequence). V was shortened by 2 bases and J by 0 bases, with 5 bases between the two germline ends. CDR3 coding DNA: TGTGCCAGCAGTTACGGGGCCTCTGGGGCCAACGTCCTGACTTTC. It codes for CASSYGASGANVLTF.

This clonotype appeared many times. V usage is TRBV6-1 and J usage is TRBJ1-6, with 7 bases lining up with TRBD1. With V trimmed by 6 bases and J by 9 bases, 8 bases remained unmatched. This CDR3 is 14 amino acids long. Germline CDR1 is MNHNS and CDR2 is SASEGT. CDR3 nucleotides: TGTGCCAGCAGGGAGGTCTCAGGGGGTTCACCCCTCCACTTT. Translation gives CASREVSGGSPLHF.

This clonotype was observed a few times. This sequence joins TRBV20-1 and TRBJ1-2; 10 nucleotides agree with TRBD1. The germline V gene encodes CDR1 DFQATT and CDR2 SNEGSKA (reference sequence). The CDR3 length is 13 residues. J gave up 8 bases and V 1 base, and 4 bases lay outside the gene matches. The CDR3 here is CSARVGQGHGYTF. In DNA, the CDR3 is TGCAGTGCTAGAGTGGGACAGGGGCACGGCTACACCTTC.

This clonotype was recorded a few times. The chain carries TRBV2 and TRBJ1-6, with D possibly TRBD1 on 5 matching bases. The CDR3 totals 13 residues. Germline V gene lookup returns CDR1 SNHLY and CDR2 FYNNEI. Trimming stripped 6 bases from V and 6 bases from J, with 9 bases between. The CDR3 reads CASRGLINSPLHF. The DNA of the CDR3 is TGTGCCAGCAGGGGACTGATTAATTCACCCCTCCACTTT.

In this sample, this clonotype turned up a few times. The V call is TRBV5-1, the J call TRBJ2-2, with D possibly being TRBD1 (7 bases). This CDR3 contains 18 residues. Germline assignment: CDR1 SGHRS and CDR2 YFSETQ. Trimming removed 5 bases at V and 1 base at J, with 21 bases between. The CDR3 spells CASRIGGGAHLNTGELFF. CDR3 DNA: TGCGCCAGCAGAATCGGAGGGGGCGCCCACCTGAACACCGGGGAGCTGTTTTTT. Filled out from reference TRBV5-1 and TRBJ2-2, the complete variable domain reads KAGVTQTPRYLIKTRGQQVTLSCSPISGHRSVSWYQQTPGQGLQFLFEYFSETQRNKGNFPGRFSGRQFSNSRSEMNVSTLELGDSALYLCASRIGGGAHLNTGELFFGEGSRLTVL.

The chain recombines TRBV6-6 with TRBJ1-1; D is uncertain. The V end was cut by 6 bases, the J end by 4 bases, with 9 bases between. The CDR3 sequence is 12 residues long. CDR1 and CDR2 from the germline V gene are MNHNY and SVGAGI (reference sequence). CDR3 nucleotide sequence: TGTGCCAGCAGCCAGCCGGGCACTGAAGCTTTCTTT. It translates to CASSQPGTEAFF.

This clonotype was seen only a few times. V gene TRBV13 combines with J gene TRBJ2-7, with no clear D. Trimming pared 4 bases from V and 6 bases from J, leaving 13 bases between. Germline V gene sequence: CDR1 PRHDT, CDR2 FYEKMQ (reference sequence). There are 13 residues in the CDR3. DNA of the CDR3: TGTGCCAGCAGCTCGGCCTCGGGCTTCGAGCAGTACTTC. This sequence encodes CASSSASGFEQYF.

This clonotype has more than one count but fewer than ten. The genes are TRBV20-1 and TRBJ1-3; D might be TRBD1 (6 bases). The CDR3 is 14 residues long. The germline V gene encodes CDR1 DFQATT and CDR2 SNEGSKA (reference sequence). The V and J ends lost 6 bases and 3 bases respectively, with 15 bases between them. The CDR3 protein is CSAESGAHGNTIYF. As DNA, the CDR3 is TGCAGTGCCGAATCAGGGGCTCATGGAAACACCATATATTTT.

The CDR3 region has the DNA TGTGCCAGCCAATTAAGGAGATCTAGCACAGATACGCAGTATTTT. Translation: CASQLRRSSTDTQYF. The chain has TRBV12-3 or TRBV12-4 and TRBJ2-3; D uncertain. This CDR3 contains 15 residues. V was clipped by 8 bases and J by 0 bases, with 15 bases between them.